Shown below are 17 T cell receptor beta chains from a single sample sequenced in a study of graft-versus-host responses after intestinal transplantation. Assay: immunoSEQ multiplex PCR; the TCRdb copy retains only in-frame clones and omits some. The data contain about 25,000 clones, around 40% of them seen just once; the ten biggest clones take up around 0.66%. The sequencing used alloreactive CD4+ T cells from a mixed lymphocyte reaction culture, collected before intestinal transplant. Subset indicated: CFSE-low proliferating T cells sorted from approximately 6-day pre-transplant mixed lymphocyte reaction (GvH or HvG direction). The receptors shown here come from a human patient who received an intestinal transplant.

This chain uses TRBV19 with TRBJ1-5; D call uncertain. Germline V gives CDR1 LNHDA, CDR2 SQIVND (reference sequence). Trimming left V 5 bases short and J 7 bases short, with 15 bases between. The CDR3 length is 14 residues. This chain's CDR3 is CASSVDRVGQPQHF. The CDR3 nucleotides read TGTGCCAGTAGTGTTGACCGGGTCGGGCAGCCCCAGCATTTT.

The chain uses TRBV5-1 and TRBJ1-2; D gene ambiguous. V was pared by 2 bases and J by 0 bases, with 5 bases between. Germline lookup yields CDR1 SGHRS and CDR2 YFSETQ. CDR3 size: 13 residues. The CDR3: CASSFRANYGYTF. The CDR3 DNA follows: TGCGCCAGCAGCTTCCGAGCTAACTATGGCTACACCTTC.

This clone was seen a handful of times. This chain uses TRBV5-1 with TRBJ1-4; no clear D. The V end lost 4 bases, the J end lost 6 bases, and 13 bases lay between the germline ends. Germline CDR1 is SGHRS and CDR2 is YFSETQ. The CDR3 length is 14 residues. The CDR3 DNA is TGCGCCAGCAGCCTAGAGATGAGAGATGAAAAACTGTTTTTT. Protein product: CASSLEMRDEKLFF.

The chain uses TRBV18 and TRBJ2-1, with TRBD2 matching over 14 bases. Germline V lookup: CDR1 KGHSH, CDR2 LQKENI. The length of the CDR3 is 19 residues. V lost 1 base and J lost 2; bases outside the gene matches: 7. The CDR3 reads CASSPRLAGGPLAYNEQFF. CDR3 coding DNA: TGTGCCAGCTCACCACGACTAGCGGGAGGGCCGTTAGCCTACAATGAGCAGTTCTTC.

The V call is TRBV18, the J call TRBJ2-3; a weak D match, TRBD1 (5 bases). Looked up from germline, CDR1 is KGHSH and CDR2 is LQKENI. V was trimmed by 1 base and J by 0 bases, leaving 14 bases between them. The length of the CDR3 is 17 residues. Here the CDR3 reads CASSPLRAGPSTDTQYF. The DNA for the CDR3 is TGTGCCAGCTCACCACTCCGGGCAGGGCCGAGCACAGATACGCAGTATTTT.

This sequence joins TRBV28 and TRBJ1-6, with a tentative D call TRBD1 (6 bases). The CDR3 totals 16 residues. Looked up from germline, CDR1 is MDHEN and CDR2 is SYDVKM. V was pared by 1 base and J by 8 bases, with 15 bases between. CDR3 nucleotide sequence: TGTGCCAGCAGTTTATTTTATGGGACACAGTATTCACCCCTCCACTTT. Translated, it gives CASSLFYGTQYSPLHF.

The chain employs TRBV6-5 and TRBJ2-2; 7 positions match TRBD2. From germline, CDR1 is MNHEY and CDR2 SVGAGI. The V and J ends lost 0 bases and 12 bases, in that order; junction bases with no gene match: 13. This CDR3 has 16 amino acids. In nucleotides, the CDR3 is TGTGCCAGCAGTTACTCGTCGGCTAGCGGTGAGGAAAAGCTGTTTTTT. Amino acids: CASSYSSASGEEKLFF.

This chain's CDR3 is CASSEQGAQPQHF. In DNA form, the CDR3 reads TGTGCCAGCAGTGAACAGGGCGCTCAGCCCCAGCATTTT. This rearrangement joins TRBV6-1 to TRBJ1-5; D is perhaps TRBD1 (5 bases). There are 13 residues in the CDR3. CDR1 MNHNS and CDR2 SASEGT come from the germline V gene. The V gene lost 2 bases and the J gene lost 6 bases, with 8 bases spanning the gap.

This clone was observed a single time. The genes are TRBV27 and TRBJ2-7; 10 bases line up with TRBD1. Unmatched junction bases numbered 9, after V lost 1 base and J lost 3 bases. The CDR3 loop spans 17 amino acids. The germline gives CDR1 MNHEY, CDR2 SMNVEV (reference sequence). CDR3 nucleotide sequence: TGTGCCAGCAGTTTATGGAATCAGGGGACAGGGGTCTACGAGCAGTACTTC. Encoded protein: CASSLWNQGTGVYEQYF.

The chain recombines TRBV7-9 with TRBJ1-3, with D tentatively TRBD1 (6 bases). V was clipped by 2 bases and J by 0 bases, with 20 bases between them. The germline gives CDR1 SEHNR, CDR2 FQNEAQ (reference sequence). There are 19 residues in the CDR3. CDR3 coding DNA: TGTGCCAGCAGCTTAAGTTATTTCGGACAGCCTTACTCTGGAAACACCATATATTTT. Its protein product is CASSLSYFGQPYSGNTIYF.

This chain connects TRBV19 to TRBJ2-7; 13 bases line up with TRBD2. V trimming: 3 bases; J trimming: 4 bases; junction bases outside the gene matches: 3. There are 15 residues in the CDR3. Per germline, CDR1 LNHDA and CDR2 SQIVND (reference sequence). The CDR3 bases are TGTGCCAGTAGTATCGGACTAGCGGGAGTTTACGAGCAGTACTTC. It encodes CASSIGLAGVYEQYF.

The CDR3 reads CASSLVYSGANVLTF. DNA for the CDR3: TGTGCCAGCAGCTTAGTGTACTCTGGGGCCAACGTCCTGACTTTC. The rearrangement joins TRBV7-2 to TRBJ2-6; no firm D call. The V gene's germline CDR1 is SGHTA and CDR2 FQGNSA. CDR3 length equals 15 residues. Between the trimmed V and J ends, which lost 1 base and 0 bases, there was a span of 4 bases.

This clone was counted once. The gene calls are TRBV30 and TRBJ1-1; D gene ambiguous. The CDR3 has 13 amino acids. The V gene's germline CDR1 is GTSNPN and CDR2 SVGIG (reference sequence). V dropped 1 base and J dropped 0 bases, with 6 bases sitting between them. Here the CDR3 DNA reads TGTGCCTGGAGTGATGACATGAACACTGAAGCTTTCTTT. Residues: CAWSDDMNTEAFF.

The chain couples TRBV5-6 to TRBJ1-2, with D tentatively TRBD1 (5 bases). With 0 bases removed from V and 2 bases from J, the gap between germline ends came to 8 bases. Germline loops: CDR1 SGHDT, CDR2 YYEEEE. This CDR3 contains 14 residues. The CDR3 protein is CASSLAGGNYGYTF. Written as DNA, the CDR3 is TGTGCCAGCAGCTTGGCCGGGGGAAACTATGGCTACACCTTC.

This rearrangement joins TRBV7-6 to TRBJ2-2; D ambiguous. The V gene lost 2 bases and the J gene lost 7 bases, with 5 bases spanning the gap. Germline lookup yields CDR1 SGHVS and CDR2 FNYEAQ. This CDR3 comprises 12 residues. CDR3 DNA: TGTGCCAGCAGCTTACCGCGCGGGGAGCTGTTTTTT. Translating it yields CASSLPRGELFF.

By its share, this clone is medium-sized. The DNA of the CDR3 is TGTGCCACGAACAGGGGAGGCGGCACTGAAGCTTTCTTT. Its protein is CATNRGGGTEAFF. This chain uses TRBV10-3 with TRBJ1-1; 7 nucleotides align to TRBD1. CDR3 length: 13 residues. Trimming at V came to 10 bases and at J to 4 bases, leaving 9 bases not matched to a gene. CDR1 is ENHRY, CDR2 SYGVKD, per germline.

The CDR3 sequence is CASAGTSGAYNEQFF. The CDR3 nucleotides are TGTGCCAGCGCGGGAACTAGCGGGGCATACAATGAGCAGTTCTTC. The chain is built from TRBV9 and TRBJ2-1; TRBD2 matches 10 bases. CDR1 and CDR2 from the germline V gene are SGDLS and YYNGEE. V lost 7 bases, J lost 4 bases, and 8 bases stayed unmatched. CDR3 length equals 15 residues.